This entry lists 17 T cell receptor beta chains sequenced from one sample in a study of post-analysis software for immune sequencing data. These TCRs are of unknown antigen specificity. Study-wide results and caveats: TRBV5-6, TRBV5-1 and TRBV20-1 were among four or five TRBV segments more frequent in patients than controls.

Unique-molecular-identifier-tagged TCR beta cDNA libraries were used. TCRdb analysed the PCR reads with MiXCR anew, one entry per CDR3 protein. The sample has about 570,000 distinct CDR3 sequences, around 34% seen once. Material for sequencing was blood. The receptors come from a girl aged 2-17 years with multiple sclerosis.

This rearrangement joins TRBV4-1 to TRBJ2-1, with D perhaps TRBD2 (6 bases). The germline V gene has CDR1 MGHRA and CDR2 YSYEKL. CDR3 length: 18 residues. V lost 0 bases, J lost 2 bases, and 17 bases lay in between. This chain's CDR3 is CASSQDLVAGITYNEQFF. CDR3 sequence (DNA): TGCGCCAGCAGCCAAGATCTCGTGGCGGGGATAACCTACAATGAGCAGTTCTTC.

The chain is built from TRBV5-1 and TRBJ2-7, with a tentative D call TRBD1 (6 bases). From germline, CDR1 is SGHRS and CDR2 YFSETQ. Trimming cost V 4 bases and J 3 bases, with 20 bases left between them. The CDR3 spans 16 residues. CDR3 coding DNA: TGCGCCAGCAGCACCGCCACAGGGTTAGGTCTCTACGAGCAGTACTTC. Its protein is CASSTATGLGLYEQYF.

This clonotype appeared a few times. CDR3 residues: CASSPQGRGYKNIQYF. The CDR3 DNA follows: TGTGCCAGCAGCCCACAGGGCAGGGGCTACAAAAACATTCAGTACTTC. The chain couples TRBV5-6 to TRBJ2-4, with D perhaps matching TRBD1 (6 bases). The germline V gene has CDR1 SGHDT and CDR2 YYEEEE. V was shortened by 4 bases and J by 3 bases, with 17 bases between the two germline ends. This CDR3 spans 16 amino acids.

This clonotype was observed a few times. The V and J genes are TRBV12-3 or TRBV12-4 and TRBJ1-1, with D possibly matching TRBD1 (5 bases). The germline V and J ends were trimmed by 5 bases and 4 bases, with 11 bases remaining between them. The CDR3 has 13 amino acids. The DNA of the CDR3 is TGTGCCAGCAGTCCCCAGGGTTTCACTGAAGCTTTCTTT. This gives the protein CASSPQGFTEAFF.

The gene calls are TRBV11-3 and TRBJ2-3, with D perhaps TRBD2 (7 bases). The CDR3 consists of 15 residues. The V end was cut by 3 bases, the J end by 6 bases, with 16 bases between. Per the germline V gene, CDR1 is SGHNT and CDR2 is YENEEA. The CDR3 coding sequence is TGTGCCAGCAGCTTCGGGCGGGGGCCCATGGATACGCAGTATTTT. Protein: CASSFGRGPMDTQYF.

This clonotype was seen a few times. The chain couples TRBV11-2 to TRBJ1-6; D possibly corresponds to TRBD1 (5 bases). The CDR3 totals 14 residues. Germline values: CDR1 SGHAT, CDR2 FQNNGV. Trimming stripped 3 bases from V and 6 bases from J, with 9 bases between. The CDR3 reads CASSFPGFNSPLHF. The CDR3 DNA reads TGTGCCAGCAGCTTTCCAGGGTTTAATTCACCCCTCCACTTT.

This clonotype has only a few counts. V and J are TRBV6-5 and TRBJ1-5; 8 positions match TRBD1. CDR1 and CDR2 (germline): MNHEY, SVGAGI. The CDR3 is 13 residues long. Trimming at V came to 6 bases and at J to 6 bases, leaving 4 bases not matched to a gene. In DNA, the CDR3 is TGTGCCAGCAGCACAGGGGGTGTTCAGCCCCAGCATTTT. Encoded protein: CASSTGGVQPQHF.

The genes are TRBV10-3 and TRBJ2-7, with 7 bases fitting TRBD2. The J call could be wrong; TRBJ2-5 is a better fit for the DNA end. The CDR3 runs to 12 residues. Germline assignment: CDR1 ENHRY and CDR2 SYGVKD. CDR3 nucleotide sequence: TGTGCCATCGGGGGGGTCACAGAGACCCAGTACTTC. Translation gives CAIGGVTETQYF.

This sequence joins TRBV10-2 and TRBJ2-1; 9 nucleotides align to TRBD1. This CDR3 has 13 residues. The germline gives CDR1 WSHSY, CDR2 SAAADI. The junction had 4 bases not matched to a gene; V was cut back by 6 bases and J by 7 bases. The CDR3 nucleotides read TGCGCCAGCAGCACGACAGGGGGGAATGAGCAGTTCTTC. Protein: CASSTTGGNEQFF.

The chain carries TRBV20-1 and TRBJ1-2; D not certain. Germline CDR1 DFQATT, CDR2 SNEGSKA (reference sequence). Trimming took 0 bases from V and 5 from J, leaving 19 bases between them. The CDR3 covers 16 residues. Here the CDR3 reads CSARDLMGREAYGYTF. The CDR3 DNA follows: TGCAGTGCTAGAGATCTCATGGGGAGAGAGGCTTATGGCTACACCTTC.

CDR3 coding DNA: TGTGCCAGCAGTTTAGGGGACAGGGGGATGGGCAATGAGCAGTTCTTC. It yields the protein CASSLGDRGMGNEQFF. The genes are TRBV12-3 or TRBV12-4 and TRBJ2-1; 11 nucleotides match TRBD1. The CDR3 runs to 16 residues. After removal of 1 base from V and 6 bases from J, the junction contained 5 bases not matched to a gene.

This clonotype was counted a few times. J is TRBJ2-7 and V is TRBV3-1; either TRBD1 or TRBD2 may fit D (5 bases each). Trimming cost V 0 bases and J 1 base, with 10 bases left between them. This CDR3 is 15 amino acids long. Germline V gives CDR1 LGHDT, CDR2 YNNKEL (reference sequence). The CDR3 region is CASSQDGRQSYEQYF. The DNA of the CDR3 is TGTGCCAGCAGCCAAGATGGGAGACAGTCCTACGAGCAGTACTTC.

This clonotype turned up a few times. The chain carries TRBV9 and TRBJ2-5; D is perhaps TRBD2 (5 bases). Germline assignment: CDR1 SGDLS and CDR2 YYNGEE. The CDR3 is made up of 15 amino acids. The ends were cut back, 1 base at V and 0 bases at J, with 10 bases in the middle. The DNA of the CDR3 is TGTGCCAGCAGCGTAACGCCGGGATACCAAGAGACCCAGTACTTC. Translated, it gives CASSVTPGYQETQYF.

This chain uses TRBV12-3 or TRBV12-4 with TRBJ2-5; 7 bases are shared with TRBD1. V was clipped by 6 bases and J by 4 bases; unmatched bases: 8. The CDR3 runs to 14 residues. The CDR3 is CASRRSNRGETQYF. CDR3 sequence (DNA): TGTGCCAGCAGAAGATCGAACAGGGGAGAGACCCAGTACTTC.

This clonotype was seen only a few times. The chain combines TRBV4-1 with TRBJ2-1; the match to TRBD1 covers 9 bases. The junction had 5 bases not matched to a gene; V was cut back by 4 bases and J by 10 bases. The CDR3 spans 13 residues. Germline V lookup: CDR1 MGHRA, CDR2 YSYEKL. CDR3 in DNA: TGCGCCAGCAGCCCGGGACAGGGATCCGAGCAGTTCTTC. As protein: CASSPGQGSEQFF.

The CDR3 loop reads CASSPPPRYQETQYF. CDR3 bases: TGTGCCAGCAGCCCCCCACCGAGATACCAAGAGACCCAGTACTTC. The V and J genes are TRBV7-9 and TRBJ2-5; no clear D gene. Trimming shortened V by 5 bases and J by 0 bases, and 13 bases separated the two germline ends. CDR3 length: 15 amino acids. In germline, CDR1 is SEHNR, CDR2 FQNEAQ (reference sequence).

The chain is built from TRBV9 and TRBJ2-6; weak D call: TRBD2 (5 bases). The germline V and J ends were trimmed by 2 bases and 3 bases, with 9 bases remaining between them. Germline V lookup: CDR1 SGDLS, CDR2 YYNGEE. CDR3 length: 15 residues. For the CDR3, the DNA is TGTGCCAGCAGCGTGCGGGTAGGTGGGGCCAACGTCCTGACTTTC. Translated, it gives CASSVRVGGANVLTF.